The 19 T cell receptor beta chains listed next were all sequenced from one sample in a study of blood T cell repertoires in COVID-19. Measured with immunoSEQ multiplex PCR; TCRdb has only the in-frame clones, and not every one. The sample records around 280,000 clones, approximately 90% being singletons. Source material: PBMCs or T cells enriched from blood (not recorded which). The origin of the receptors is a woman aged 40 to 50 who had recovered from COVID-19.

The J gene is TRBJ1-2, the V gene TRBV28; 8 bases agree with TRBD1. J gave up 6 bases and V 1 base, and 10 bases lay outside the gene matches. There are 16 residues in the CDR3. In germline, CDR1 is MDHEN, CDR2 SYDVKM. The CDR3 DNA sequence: TGTGCCAGCAGTTTATTCCTGGACAGGGAAGGACATGGCTACACCTTC. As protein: CASSLFLDREGHGYTF.

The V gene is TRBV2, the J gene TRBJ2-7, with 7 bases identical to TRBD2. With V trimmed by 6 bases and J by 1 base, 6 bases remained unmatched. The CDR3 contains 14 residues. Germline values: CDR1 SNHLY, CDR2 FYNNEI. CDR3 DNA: TGTGCCAGCAGCCAACTAGCGCGTTCCTACGAGCAGTACTTC. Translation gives CASSQLARSYEQYF.

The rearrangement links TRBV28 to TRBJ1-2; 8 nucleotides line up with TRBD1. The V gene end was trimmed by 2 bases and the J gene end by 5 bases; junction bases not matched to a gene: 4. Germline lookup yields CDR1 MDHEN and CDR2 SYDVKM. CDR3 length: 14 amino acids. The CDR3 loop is CASSLRDRLYGYTF. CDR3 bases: TGTGCCAGCAGTTTACGGGACAGGCTGTATGGCTACACCTTC.

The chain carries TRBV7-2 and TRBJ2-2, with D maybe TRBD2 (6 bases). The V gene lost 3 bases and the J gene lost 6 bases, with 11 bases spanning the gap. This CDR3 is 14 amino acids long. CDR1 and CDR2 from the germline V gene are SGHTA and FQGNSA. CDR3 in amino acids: CASSFSGEAGELFF. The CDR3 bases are TGTGCCAGCAGCTTCAGTGGGGAGGCCGGGGAGCTGTTTTTT.

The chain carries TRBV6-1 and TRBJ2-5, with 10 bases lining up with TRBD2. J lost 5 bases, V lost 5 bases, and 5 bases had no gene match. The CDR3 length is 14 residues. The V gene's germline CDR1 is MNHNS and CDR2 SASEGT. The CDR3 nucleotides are TGTGCCAGCAGTCTCGGACTAGCGGAGGAGACCCAGTACTTC. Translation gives CASSLGLAEETQYF.

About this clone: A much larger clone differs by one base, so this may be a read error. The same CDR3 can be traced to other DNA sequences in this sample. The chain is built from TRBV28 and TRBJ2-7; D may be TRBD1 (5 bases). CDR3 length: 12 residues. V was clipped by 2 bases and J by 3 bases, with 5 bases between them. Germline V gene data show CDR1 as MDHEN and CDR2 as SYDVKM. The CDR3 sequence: CASSLQGYEQYF. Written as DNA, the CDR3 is TGTGCCAGCAGTTTACAGGGCTACGAGCAGTACTTC. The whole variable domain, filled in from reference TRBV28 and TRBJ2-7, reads DVKVTQSSRYLVKRTGEKVFLECVQDMDHENMFWYRQDPGLGLRLIYFSYDVKMKEKGDIPEGYSVSREKKERFSLILESASTNQTSMYLCASSLQGYEQYFGPGTRLTVT.

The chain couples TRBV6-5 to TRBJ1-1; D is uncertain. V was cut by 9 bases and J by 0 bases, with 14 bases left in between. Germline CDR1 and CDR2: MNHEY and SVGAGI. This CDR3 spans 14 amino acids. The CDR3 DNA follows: TGTGCCAGTTTTTCCAGGTTTGTGAACACTGAAGCTTTCTTT. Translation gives CASFSRFVNTEAFF.

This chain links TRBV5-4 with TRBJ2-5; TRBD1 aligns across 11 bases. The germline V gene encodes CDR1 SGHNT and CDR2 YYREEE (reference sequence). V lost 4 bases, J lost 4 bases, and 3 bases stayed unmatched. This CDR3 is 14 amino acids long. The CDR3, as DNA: TGTGCCAGCAGCACGGGACAGGGGGTAGAGACCCAGTACTTC. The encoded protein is CASSTGQGVETQYF.

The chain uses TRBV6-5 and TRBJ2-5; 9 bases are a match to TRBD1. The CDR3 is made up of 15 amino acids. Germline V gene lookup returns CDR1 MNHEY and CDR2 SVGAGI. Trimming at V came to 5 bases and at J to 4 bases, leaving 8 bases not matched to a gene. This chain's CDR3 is CASSTLQGARETQYF. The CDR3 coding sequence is TGTGCCAGCAGTACCTTACAGGGGGCGAGAGAGACCCAGTACTTC.

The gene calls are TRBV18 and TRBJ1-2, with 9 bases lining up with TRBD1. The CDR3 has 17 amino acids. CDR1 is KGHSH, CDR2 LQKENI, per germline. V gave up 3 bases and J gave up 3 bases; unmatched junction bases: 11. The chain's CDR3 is CASSPQLQQGADYGYTF. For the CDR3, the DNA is TGTGCCAGCTCACCCCAACTCCAACAGGGGGCCGACTATGGCTACACCTTC.

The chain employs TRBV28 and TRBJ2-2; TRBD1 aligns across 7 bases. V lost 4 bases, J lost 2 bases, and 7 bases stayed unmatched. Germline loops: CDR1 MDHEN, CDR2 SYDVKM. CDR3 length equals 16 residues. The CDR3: CASSSPGTDNTGELFF. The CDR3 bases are TGTGCCAGCAGTTCCCCCGGGACAGACAACACCGGGGAGCTGTTTTTT. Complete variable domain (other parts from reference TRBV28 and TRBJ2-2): DVKVTQSSRYLVKRTGEKVFLECVQDMDHENMFWYRQDPGLGLRLIYFSYDVKMKEKGDIPEGYSVSREKKERFSLILESASTNQTSMYLCASSSPGTDNTGELFFGEGSRLTVL.

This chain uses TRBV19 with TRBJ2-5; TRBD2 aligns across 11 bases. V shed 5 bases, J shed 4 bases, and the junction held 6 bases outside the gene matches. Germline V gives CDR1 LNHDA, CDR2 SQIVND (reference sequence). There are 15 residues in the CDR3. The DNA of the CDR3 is TGTGCCAGTAGTTCGTTAGCGGGAGGGGGAGAGACCCAGTACTTC. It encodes CASSSLAGGGETQYF. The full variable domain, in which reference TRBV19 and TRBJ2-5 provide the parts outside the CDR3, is DGGITQSPKYLFRKEGQNVTLSCEQNLNHDAMYWYRQDPGQGLRLIYYSQIVNDFQKGDIAEGYSVSREKKESFPLTVTSAQKNPTAFYLCASSSLAGGGETQYFGPGTRLLVL.

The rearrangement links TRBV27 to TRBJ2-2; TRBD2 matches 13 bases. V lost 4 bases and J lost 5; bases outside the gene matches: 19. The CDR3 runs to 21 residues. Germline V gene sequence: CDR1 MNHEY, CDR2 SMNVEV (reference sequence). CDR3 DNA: TGTGCCAGCAGTTCATCCGCCACTTTGACTAGCGGGAGGATGGCAACCGGGGAGCTGTTTTTT. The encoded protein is CASSSSATLTSGRMATGELFF.

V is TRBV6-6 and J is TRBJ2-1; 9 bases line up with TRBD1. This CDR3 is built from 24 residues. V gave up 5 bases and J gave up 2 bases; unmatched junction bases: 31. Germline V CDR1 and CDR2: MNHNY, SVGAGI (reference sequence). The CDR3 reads CASSRSETGGAVPSSGGAYNEQFF. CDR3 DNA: TGTGCCAGCAGTCGTTCAGAAACAGGGGGCGCCGTTCCGTCGAGCGGTGGCGCCTACAATGAGCAGTTCTTC.

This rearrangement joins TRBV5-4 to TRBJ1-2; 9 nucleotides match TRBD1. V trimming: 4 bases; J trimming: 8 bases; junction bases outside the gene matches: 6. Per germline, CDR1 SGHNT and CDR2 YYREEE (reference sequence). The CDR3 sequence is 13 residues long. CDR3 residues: CASSQGQGNGYTF. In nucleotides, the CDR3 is TGTGCCAGCAGCCAGGGACAGGGAAACGGCTACACCTTC.

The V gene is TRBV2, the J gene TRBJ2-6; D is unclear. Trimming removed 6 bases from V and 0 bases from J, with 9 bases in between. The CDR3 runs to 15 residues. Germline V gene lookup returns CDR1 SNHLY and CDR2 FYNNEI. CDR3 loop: CASRAQSSGANVLTF. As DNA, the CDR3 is TGTGCCAGCAGGGCACAGAGCTCTGGGGCCAACGTCCTGACTTTC.

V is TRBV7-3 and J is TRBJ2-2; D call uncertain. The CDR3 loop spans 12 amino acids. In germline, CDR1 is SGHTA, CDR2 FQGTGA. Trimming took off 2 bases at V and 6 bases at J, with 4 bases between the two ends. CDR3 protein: CASSLYPGELFF. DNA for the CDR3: TGTGCCAGCAGCTTATATCCCGGGGAGCTGTTTTTT.

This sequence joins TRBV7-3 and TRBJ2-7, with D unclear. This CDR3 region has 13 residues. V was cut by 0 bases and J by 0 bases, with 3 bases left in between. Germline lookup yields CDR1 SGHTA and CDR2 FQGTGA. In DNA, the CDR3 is TGTGCCAGCAGCTTAACCAGCTCCTACGAGCAGTACTTC. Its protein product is CASSLTSSYEQYF.

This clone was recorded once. CDR3: CAISESALAESNEQFF. In nucleotides, the CDR3 is TGTGCCATCAGTGAGTCAGCACTAGCGGAGTCCAATGAGCAGTTCTTC. J is TRBJ2-1 and V is TRBV10-3, with 8 bases matching TRBD2. CDR1 and CDR2 (germline): ENHRY, SYGVKD. The V segment lost 0 bases and the J segment 6 bases; nucleotides outside the gene matches: 7. This CDR3 is 16 amino acids long.